These T cell receptor beta chains were read from a single sample in a study of CD8+ T cells in alopecia areata. The repertoire was sequenced with immunoSEQ multiplex PCR; TCRdb's copy has only in-frame clones and lacks some. This sample carries some 150,000 clones, roughly four fifths of them seen once, and the ten largest clones take just under 25%. Sample: CD8+ T cells sorted from blood, taken at week 4, from a patient treated with tofacitinib. All receptors derive from a human donor with alopecia areata. Both conserved end residues are trimmed from each CDR3. Some rows have no size entry. The others give once, few or many, or a class for an expanded clone.

abundance,j_gene,len,v_gene,CDR3aa
-,TRBJ2-5,12,TRBV6-5,ASSQTGSGETQY
-,TRBJ1-1,9,TRBV29-1,SIRLFTEAF
-,TRBJ2-1,15,TRBV10-3,AISDIFTSGGNNEQF
once,TRBJ2-3,15,TRBV7-2,ASSLDGGGAFQDTQY
-,TRBJ2-1,11,TRBV7-9,ASTGGPGNEQF
-,TRBJ1-2,13,TRBV4-1,ASSQVVDTYYGYT
-,TRBJ2-1,13,TRBV5-6,ASRPPYERGVGEF
-,TRBJ2-1,12,TRBV30,AWSVAGSYNEQF
-,TRBJ2-1,12,TRBV5-6,ASSLAQGYNEQF
-,TRBJ1-1,12,TRBV6-6,ASSSTGGNTEAF
-,TRBJ2-5,11,TRBV29-1,SVEDPPGATQY
-,TRBJ1-4,12,TRBV4-1,ASSPGGTNEKLF
-,TRBJ2-1,13,TRBV19,ASSMSGRPGNEQF
-,TRBJ1-2,14,TRBV6-5,ASSSRGLTRDYGYT
-,TRBJ2-5,16,TRBV5-1,ASSLVVSGGAFQETQY
-,TRBJ2-7,11,TRBV14,ASSLRGGGEQY
-,TRBJ2-1,10,TRBV2,ASSDEGDEQF
-,TRBJ2-1,10,TRBV7-9,ASSSPTYEQF
-,TRBJ2-1,15,TRBV11-2,ASSLKSAGGPYNEQF
-,TRBJ2-7,16,TRBV4-3,ASSQTIGPAGAPYEQY
-,TRBJ1-1,11,TRBV5-4,ASSLWRGTEAF
-,TRBJ1-1,13,TRBV5-1,ASSLAEGFGTEAF
-,TRBJ1-1,13,TRBV5-1,ASSVGAGGNTEAF
-,TRBJ2-7,12,TRBV29-1,SVEKAGGGSEQY
-,TRBJ2-1,9,TRBV30,AWSSGYGQF
-,TRBJ2-1,14,TRBV7-9,ASRLILAIGANEQF
-,TRBJ1-3,12,TRBV4-2,ASMGTYGGNTIY
-,TRBJ2-7,12,TRBV15,ATSSRALSYEQY